This TCR beta chain is drawn from a study of PD-1 blockade in classical Hodgkin lymphoma. CDR3 length equals 18 residues. Trimming removed 3 bases from V and 5 bases from J; junction bases left unmatched: 14. Per germline, CDR1 SGHRS and CDR2 YFSETQ. Libraries were prepared by immunoSEQ multiplex PCR; TCRdb keeps only in-frame clonotypes and omits some of them. Here the sample spans around 20,000 clones, roughly 72% being singletons. Every single patient, without exception, relapsed after autologous stem cell transplantation, and brentuximab vedotin exposure varied. The material sequenced was peripheral blood mononuclear cells (PBMCs), taken at baseline. The receptor was derived from a human donor with classical Hodgkin lymphoma. The chain joins TRBV5-1 to TRBJ2-2; TRBD1 agrees at 9 bases. CDR3 loop: CASSWYLLGQGRTGELFF. The CDR3 region has the DNA TGCGCCAGCAGCTGGTACCTTCTGGGACAGGGTCGAACCGGGGAGCTGTTTTTT.